This T cell receptor beta chain emerged from a study of blood T cell repertoires in COVID-19. Clones were read by immunoSEQ multiplex PCR, and TCRdb kept only the in-frame ones, dropping some. The sample has some 48,000 clones; approximately 84% are singletons. V was clipped by 3 bases and J by 3 bases, with 7 bases between them. Per the germline V gene, CDR1 is SGDLS and CDR2 is YYNGEE. This CDR3 has 13 amino acids. The source material was peripheral blood. The source is a man aged 50-59 years with acute or convalescent COVID-19. This chain joins TRBV9 and TRBJ1-3; maybe TRBD1 (6 bases). In DNA, the CDR3 is TGTGCCAGCAGCGCAGGGGTTGGAAACACCATATATTTT. It is translated as CASSAGVGNTIYF.